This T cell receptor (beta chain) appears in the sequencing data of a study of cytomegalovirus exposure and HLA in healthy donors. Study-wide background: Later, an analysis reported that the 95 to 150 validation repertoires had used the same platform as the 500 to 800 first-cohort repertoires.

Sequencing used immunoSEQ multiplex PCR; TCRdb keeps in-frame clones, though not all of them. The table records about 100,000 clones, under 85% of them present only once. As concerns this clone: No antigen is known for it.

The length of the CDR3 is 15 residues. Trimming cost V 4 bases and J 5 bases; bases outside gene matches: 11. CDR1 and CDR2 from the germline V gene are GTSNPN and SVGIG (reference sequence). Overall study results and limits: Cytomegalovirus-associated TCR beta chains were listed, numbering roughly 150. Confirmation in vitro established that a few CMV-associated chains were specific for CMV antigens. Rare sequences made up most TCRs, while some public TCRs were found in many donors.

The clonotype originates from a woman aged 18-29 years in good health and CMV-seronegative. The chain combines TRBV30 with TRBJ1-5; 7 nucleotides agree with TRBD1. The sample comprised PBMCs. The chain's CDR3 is CAWTLPRGLDQPQHF. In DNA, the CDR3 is TGTGCCTGGACCCTACCCAGGGGGTTGGATCAGCCCCAGCATTTT.